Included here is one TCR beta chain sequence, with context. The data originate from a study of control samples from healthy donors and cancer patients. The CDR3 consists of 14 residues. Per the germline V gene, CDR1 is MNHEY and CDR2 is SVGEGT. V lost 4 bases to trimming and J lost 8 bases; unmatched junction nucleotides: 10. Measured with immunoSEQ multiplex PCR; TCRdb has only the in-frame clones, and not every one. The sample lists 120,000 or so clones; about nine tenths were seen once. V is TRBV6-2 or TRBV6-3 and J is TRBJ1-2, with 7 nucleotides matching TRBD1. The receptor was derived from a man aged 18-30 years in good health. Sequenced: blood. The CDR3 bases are TGTGCCAGCAGTTGGCGAGGGGGCGCGGAGGGCTACACCTTC. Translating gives CASSWRGGAEGYTF.